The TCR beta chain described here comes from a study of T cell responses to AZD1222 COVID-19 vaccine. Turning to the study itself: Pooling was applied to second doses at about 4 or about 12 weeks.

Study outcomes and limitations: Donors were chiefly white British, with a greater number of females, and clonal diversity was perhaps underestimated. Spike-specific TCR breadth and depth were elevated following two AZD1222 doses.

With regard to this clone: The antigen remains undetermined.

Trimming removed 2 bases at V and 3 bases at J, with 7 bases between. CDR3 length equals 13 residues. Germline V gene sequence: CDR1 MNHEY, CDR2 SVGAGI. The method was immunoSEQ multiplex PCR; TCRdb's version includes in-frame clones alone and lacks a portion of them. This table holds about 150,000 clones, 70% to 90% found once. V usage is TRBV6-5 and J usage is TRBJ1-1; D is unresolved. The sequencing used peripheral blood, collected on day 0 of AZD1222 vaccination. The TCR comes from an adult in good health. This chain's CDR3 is CASSYPGYTEAFF. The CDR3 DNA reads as TGTGCCAGCAGTTACCCGGGGTACACTGAAGCTTTCTTT.